Below are 9 T cell receptor beta chains sequenced from a single sample in a study of beta chain features in type 1 diabetes. Sequencing targeted expressed TCRB transcripts, as all isolated RNA had been reverse transcribed. The table came from immunoSEQ multiplex PCR; TCRdb's copy has only in-frame clones and leaves some out. The sample includes about 110,000 clones, about 40% of them seen just once. Source material: stem cell memory CD4+ T cells from blood. All receptors come from a young woman in good health.

The genes are TRBV2 and TRBJ2-7, with D perhaps matching TRBD1 (6 bases). Per germline, CDR1 SNHLY and CDR2 FYNNEI. Trimming pared 6 bases from V and 3 bases from J, leaving 12 bases between. This CDR3 comprises 13 residues. CDR3 sequence reads: CASRYQGFYEQYF. The CDR3 bases are TGTGCCAGCAGGTACCAGGGGTTCTACGAGCAGTACTTC.

The V and J genes are TRBV29-1 and TRBJ1-4; a possible D gene is TRBD1 (6 bases). The CDR3 runs to 13 residues. Germline V gives CDR1 SQVTM, CDR2 ANQGSEA. V shed 5 bases and J shed 8 bases, with 15 bases lying between them. CDR3 in DNA: TGCAGCGTTTACCGGGACACGAAGGAAAAACTGTTTTTT. It translates to CSVYRDTKEKLFF.

The chain employs TRBV15 and TRBJ2-7, with TRBD2 matching 14 bases. Per the germline V gene, CDR1 is LNHNV and CDR2 is YYDKDF (reference sequence). The J segment lost 4 bases and the V segment lost 0 bases, leaving 8 bases of the junction unmatched. The CDR3 spans 18 residues. CDR3 sequence reads: CATSRDLGLAGVGYEQYF. CDR3 bases: TGTGCCACCAGCAGAGATCTGGGACTAGCGGGAGTAGGGTACGAGCAGTACTTC.

This clone was seen just once. The rearrangement links TRBV28 to TRBJ1-4; D not resolved. V was cut by 2 bases and J by 10 bases, with 17 bases left in between. The germline V gene has CDR1 MDHEN and CDR2 SYDVKM. This CDR3 comprises 15 residues. In nucleotides, the CDR3 is TGTGCCAGCAGTTTAGGCTTCGGGTTGGAAGGAAAACTGTTTTTT. This encodes CASSLGFGLEGKLFF.

The chain is built from TRBV28 and TRBJ1-1, with 8 positions matching TRBD1. The V gene end was trimmed by 5 bases and the J gene end by 3 bases; junction bases not matched to a gene: 14. Looked up from germline, CDR1 is MDHEN and CDR2 is SYDVKM. The CDR3 spans 17 residues. This CDR3 reads CASSPRTGYSVYTEAFF. The CDR3 region has the DNA TGTGCCAGCAGTCCAAGGACAGGGTATAGTGTATACACTGAAGCTTTCTTT.

The chain has TRBV7-2 and TRBJ1-6, with 9 bases aligning to TRBD1. The germline V gene encodes CDR1 SGHTA and CDR2 FQGNSA. Germline trimming cut 5 bases from V and 10 bases from J; bases unmatched to any gene: 12. There are 16 residues in the CDR3. The CDR3 loop is CASSPPGQGVGSPLHF. CDR3 sequence (DNA): TGTGCCAGCAGCCCTCCGGGACAGGGTGTGGGATCACCCCTCCACTTT.

This clone appeared a few times. The rearrangement links TRBV18 to TRBJ1-1; TRBD1 matches at 7 bases. Germline trimming cut 5 bases from V and 0 bases from J; bases unmatched to any gene: 6. This CDR3 is built from 15 residues. The V gene's germline CDR1 is KGHSH and CDR2 LQKENI. In DNA, the CDR3 is TGTGCCAGCTCATACTGGGGGACAGTGAACACTGAAGCTTTCTTT. Protein: CASSYWGTVNTEAFF.

V gene TRBV28 combines with J gene TRBJ1-5, with 9 bases that match TRBD1. Trimming cost V 6 bases and J 2 bases; bases outside gene matches: 5. The V gene's germline CDR1 is MDHEN and CDR2 SYDVKM. The CDR3 is 15 amino acids. Here the CDR3 DNA reads TGTGCCAGCAGGCCACAGGGGGCCGGCAATCAGCCCCAGCATTTT. Translation: CASRPQGAGNQPQHF. Supplemented by reference TRBV28 and TRBJ1-5, the full variable domain reads DVKVTQSSRYLVKRTGEKVFLECVQDMDHENMFWYRQDPGLGLRLIYFSYDVKMKEKGDIPEGYSVSREKKERFSLILESASTNQTSMYLCASRPQGAGNQPQHFGDGTRLSIL.

This sequence joins TRBV7-7 and TRBJ2-1; 9 positions match TRBD1. The trim removed 5 bases at V and 2 bases at J, leaving 4 bases unmatched. The CDR3 runs 15 residues. Germline values: CDR1 SSHAT, CDR2 FNYEAQ (reference sequence). The CDR3 sequence is CASSPGTGPYNEQFF. The CDR3 DNA reads as TGTGCCAGCAGCCCCGGGACAGGGCCCTACAATGAGCAGTTCTTC.